Each of the 6 T cell receptor beta chains below was sequenced from the same sample in a study of control samples from healthy donors and cancer patients. The method was immunoSEQ multiplex PCR; TCRdb's version includes in-frame clones alone and lacks a portion of them. This sample has 150,000 to 200,000 clones; around 94% occur once, and the top ten carry approximately 1.4%. Source material: blood. The receptors derive from a man in his thirties or forties in good health.

The chain links TRBV7-9 to TRBJ1-1; 8 bases are shared with TRBD1. CDR1 and CDR2 (germline): SEHNR, FQNEAQ (reference sequence). Trimming took 5 bases from V and 6 from J; bases not matched to a gene: 5. The CDR3 runs to 13 residues. The CDR3 sequence: CASSPGTGSEAFF. CDR3 bases: TGTGCCAGCAGCCCCGGGACAGGCTCTGAAGCTTTCTTT.

This clone was counted once. V usage is TRBV4-1 and J usage is TRBJ2-7; D uncertain. Trimming pared 0 bases from V and 3 bases from J, leaving 6 bases between. The CDR3 is 13 residues long. Germline V CDR1 and CDR2: MGHRA, YSYEKL. CDR3 region: CASSQDGIYEQYF. CDR3 DNA: TGCGCCAGCAGCCAAGACGGAATCTACGAGCAGTACTTC.

This clone is a singleton in its sample. The chain combines TRBV5-1 with TRBJ2-5, with 13 bases matching TRBD2. V trimming: 4 bases; J trimming: 5 bases; junction bases outside the gene matches: 5. There are 15 residues in the CDR3. Germline V lookup: CDR1 SGHRS, CDR2 YFSETQ. The CDR3 region has the DNA TGCGCCAGCAGCCCAGGGACTAGCGGGACGGAGACCCAGTACTTC. This encodes CASSPGTSGTETQYF.

A remark on this clone: The identical CDR3 is also encoded by other nucleotide sequences in the sample. The chain recombines TRBV19 with TRBJ2-6; 9 nucleotides match TRBD1. V was pared by 8 bases and J by 3 bases, with 5 bases of the junction left unmatched. CDR1 is LNHDA and CDR2 is SQIVND in the germline V gene (reference sequence). The CDR3 spans 15 residues. The CDR3 spells CASQQGAGGANVLTF. CDR3 in DNA: TGTGCCAGTCAACAGGGGGCGGGTGGGGCCAACGTCCTGACTTTC.

The CDR3 loop reads CALQKVEGMDGYTF. Written as DNA, the CDR3 is TGTGCCCTCCAAAAGGTGGAGGGAATGGATGGCTACACCTTC. V and J are TRBV7-9 and TRBJ1-2; no reliable D call. This CDR3 has 14 residues. The V end lost 11 bases, the J end lost 6 bases, and 22 bases lay between the germline ends. Per germline, CDR1 SEHNR and CDR2 FQNEAQ (reference sequence). Full variable domain (remainder filled in from reference TRBV7-9 and TRBJ1-2): DTGVSQNPRHKITKRGQNVTFRCDPISEHNRLYWYRQTLGQGPEFLTYFQNEAQLEKSRLLSDRFSAERPKGSFSTLEIQRTEQGDSAMYLCALQKVEGMDGYTFGSGTRLTVV.

The DNA of the CDR3 is TGTGCCAGCAGTCTCAGTCAAGGGTGGTCTAAAGCAGATACGCAGTATTTT. Amino acid sequence: CASSLSQGWSKADTQYF. The gene calls are TRBV5-6 and TRBJ2-3; no clear D gene. The V end was cut by 5 bases, the J end by 4 bases, with 23 bases between. This CDR3 has 17 residues. Germline V lookup: CDR1 SGHDT, CDR2 YYEEEE.